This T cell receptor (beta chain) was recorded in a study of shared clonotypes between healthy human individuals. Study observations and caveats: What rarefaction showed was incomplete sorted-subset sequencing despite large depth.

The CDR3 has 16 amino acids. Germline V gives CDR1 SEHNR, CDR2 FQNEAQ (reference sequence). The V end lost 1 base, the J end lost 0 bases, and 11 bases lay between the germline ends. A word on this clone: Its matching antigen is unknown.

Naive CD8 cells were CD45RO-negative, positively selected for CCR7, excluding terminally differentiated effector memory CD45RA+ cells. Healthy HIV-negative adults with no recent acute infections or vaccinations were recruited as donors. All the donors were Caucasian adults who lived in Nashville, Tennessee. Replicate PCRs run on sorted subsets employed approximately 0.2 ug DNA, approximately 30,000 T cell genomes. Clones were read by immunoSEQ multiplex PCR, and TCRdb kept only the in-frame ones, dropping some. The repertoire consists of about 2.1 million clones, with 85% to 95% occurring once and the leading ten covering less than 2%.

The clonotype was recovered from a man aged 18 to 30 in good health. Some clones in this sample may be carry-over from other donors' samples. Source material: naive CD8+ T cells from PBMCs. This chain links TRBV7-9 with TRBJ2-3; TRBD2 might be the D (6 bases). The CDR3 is CASSLGPSASTDTQYF. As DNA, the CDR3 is TGTGCCAGCAGCTTAGGGCCTAGCGCTAGCACAGATACGCAGTATTTT. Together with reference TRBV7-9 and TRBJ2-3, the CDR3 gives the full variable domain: DTGVSQNPRHKITKRGQNVTFRCDPISEHNRLYWYRQTLGQGPEFLTYFQNEAQLEKSRLLSDRFSAERPKGSFSTLEIQRTEQGDSAMYLCASSLGPSASTDTQYFGPGTRLTVL.